This T cell receptor beta chain was captured by sequencing in a study of T cell clonotyping in hematopoietic cell transplantation (dated by TCRdb to 2020 to 2022). As for the study more broadly: In the study, 135 blood samples were gathered from a few dozen consecutive transplant recipients and their related donors. Patients were recruited between late 2015 and 2017 and followed until late 2020 or death.

With the immunoSEQ assay, which is a bias-controlled multiplex PCR relying on V- and J-specific primers, TCR beta CDR3 regions were amplified from genomic DNA. A second PCR step added a proprietary barcode and Illumina adapter sequences to the CDR3 amplicons. CDR3 libraries were sequenced on an Illumina MiSeq instrument. In the paper's pipeline: Export and quality control were done with immunoSEQ Analyzer 3.0, while downstream analyses used R Bioconductor and Immunarch. Only productive rearrangements within the normalized downsampled data set were used in the calculation of repertoire metrics. In the normalized cohort, a clonotype counted as pathologically expanded if the clonotype was larger than 5 templates. Repertoire diversity was measured with the Inverse Simpson Index. To capture all clonotypes, CMV-specificity analyses were performed on the non-normalized data set. In its TCRdb copy, this immuneACCESS table keeps in-frame sequences only and misses some clones. Where compared with another copy, unresolved V genes explain less than half of these, and the others have no known cause. V, J and clone size are taken as reported in that table, and D and trimming were inferred from the DNA itself. Recorded for this sample are roughly 2,100 clones; 79% of them occurred a single time. The ten largest clones represent around a quarter of the sample.

Turning to this clone: Its antigen target is currently unknown. No much larger clone is present one base from it, and per-base qualities are unavailable.

Relative to germline, V is 5 bases shorter and J is 0 bases shorter, with 16 bases between their ends. Based on the germline V gene, the CDR1 and CDR2 sequences are SGHTA and FQGNSA. From the cysteine through the phenylalanine, the CDR3 covers 16 amino acids. Only CDR3 DNA remains: 48 bases, in frame from the first base. Broad study findings and their caveats: Just a small fraction of recipient repertoires overlapped with donor repertoires, and more than 95% appeared de novo at the given depth. Broader TCR repertoire diversity after transplant was predicted by Inverse Simpson Index values from donors and from recipients before transplant. The sample size was limited, and because cells were not sorted, the contributions of CD4 and CD8 repertoires could not be separated. Recipient TCR diversity fell after transplant, with pathologically expanded clonotypes rising progressively from day 30 to day 180.

The sample's time point label is to be understood as: 30 days after allo-HCT. Blood from recipients was drawn about 28 days before transplant and again at days 30, 100 and 180 after transplant. Using Nuclei Lysis Solution, genomic DNA was extracted from unfractionated peripheral blood mononuclear cells that were either fresh or cryopreserved. This sequence uses TRBV7-2 and TRBJ1-1; the D gene is possibly TRBD1, with 6 bases matching. The origin of this receptor is a male patient aged 45-60 years who had an allogeneic stem cell transplant from an unrelated donor, so the T cells may come from the graft donor. Some clones in this sample may be carry-over from other donors' samples. Sequences were derived from peripheral blood mononuclear cells, sampled 30 days after allogeneic stem cell transplant. The DNA reads as follows: TGTGCCAGCAGCCGGAATGCGGGGGCACTGAACACTGAAGCTTTCTTT. The resulting protein is CASSRNAGALNTEAFF.